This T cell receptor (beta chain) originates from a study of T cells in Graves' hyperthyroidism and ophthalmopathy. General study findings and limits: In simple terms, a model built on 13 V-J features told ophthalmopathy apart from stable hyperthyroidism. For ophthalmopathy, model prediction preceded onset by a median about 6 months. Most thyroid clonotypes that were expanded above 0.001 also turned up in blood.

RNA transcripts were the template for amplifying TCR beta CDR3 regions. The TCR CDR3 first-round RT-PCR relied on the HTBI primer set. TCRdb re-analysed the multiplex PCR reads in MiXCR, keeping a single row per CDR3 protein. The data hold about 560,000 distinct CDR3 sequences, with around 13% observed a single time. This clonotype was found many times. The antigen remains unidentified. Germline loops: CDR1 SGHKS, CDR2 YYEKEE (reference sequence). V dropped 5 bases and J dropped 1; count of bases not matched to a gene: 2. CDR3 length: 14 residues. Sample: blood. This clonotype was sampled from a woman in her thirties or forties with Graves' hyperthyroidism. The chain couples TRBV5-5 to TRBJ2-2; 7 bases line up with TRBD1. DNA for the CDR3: TGTGCCAGCAGTGGGACAGTGAACACCGGGGAGCTGTTTTTT. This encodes CASSGTVNTGELFF. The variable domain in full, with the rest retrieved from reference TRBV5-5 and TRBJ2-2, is DAGVTQSPTHLIKTRGQQVTLRCSPISGHKSVSWYQQVLGQGPQFIFQYYEKEERGRGNFPDRFSARQFPNYSSELNVNALLLGDSALYLCASSGTVNTGELFFGEGSRLTVL.